This TCR beta chain was sequenced for a study of naive and memory T cell subsets. CDR1 and CDR2 from the germline V gene are WSHSY and SAAADI. V lost 7 bases, J lost 4 bases, and 6 bases stayed unmatched. The length of the CDR3 is 14 residues. This clonotype was seen a single time. Antigen specificity is unknown. Both TRBC1 and TRBC2 were covered by a beta constant-region primer of two equimolar oligonucleotides. Each CDR3 protein gets one entry after TCRdb re-called the UMI-ligation and nested PCR reads with MiXCR. The table lists 120,000 to 150,000 distinct CDR3 sequences, about 15% of them singletons. The study, taken as a whole, reports: TCR abundance followed a power law differing between naive and memory subsets.

This receptor was taken from a human donor in good health. V and J are TRBV10-2 and TRBJ1-1, with 10 positions matching TRBD1. Material for sequencing was naive CD4+ T cells from blood. Written as DNA, the CDR3 is TGCGCCAGCACCCGACAGGGGGCTTTCACTGAAGCTTTCTTT. It encodes CASTRQGAFTEAFF.